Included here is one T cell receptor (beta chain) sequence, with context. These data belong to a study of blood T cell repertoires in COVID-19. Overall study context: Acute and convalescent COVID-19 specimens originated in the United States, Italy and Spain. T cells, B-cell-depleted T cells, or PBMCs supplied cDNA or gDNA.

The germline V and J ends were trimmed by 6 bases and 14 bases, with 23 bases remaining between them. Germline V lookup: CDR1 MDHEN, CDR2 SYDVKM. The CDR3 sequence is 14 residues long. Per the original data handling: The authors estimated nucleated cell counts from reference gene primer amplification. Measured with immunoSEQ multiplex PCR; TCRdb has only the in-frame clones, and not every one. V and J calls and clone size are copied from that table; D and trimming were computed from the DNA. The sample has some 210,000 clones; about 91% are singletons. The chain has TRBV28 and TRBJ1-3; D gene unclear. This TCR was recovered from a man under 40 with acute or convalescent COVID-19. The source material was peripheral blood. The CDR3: CASSKERQAIRLYF. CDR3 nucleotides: TGTGCCAGCAGCAAAGAAAGGCAGGCTATTCGGTTATATTTT.